This T cell receptor beta chain was captured by sequencing in a study of blood T cell repertoires in COVID-19. About the research overall: COVID-19 samples collected from the United States, Italy and Spain covered acute and convalescent phases. The cDNA or gDNA used as material had been derived from T cells, B-cell-depleted T cells, or PBMCs.

CDR3 length: 16 residues. V gave up 7 bases and J gave up 0 bases; unmatched junction bases: 8. Germline lookup yields CDR1 MDHEN and CDR2 SYDVKM. Authors' methods: Amplification of reference gene primers was used by the study to estimate nucleated cell counts. Profiling relied on immunoSEQ multiplex PCR, and the TCRdb table lists in-frame clones only, not all of them. V, J and clone size reflect that table, while D and trimming were determined from the DNA. The table records over 100,000 clones, over 80% of them present only once. This chain connects TRBV28 to TRBJ2-7; TRBD2 agrees at 11 bases. The sample comprised peripheral blood. This TCR came from a man in his fifties or sixties with acute or convalescent COVID-19. In DNA, the CDR3 is TGTGCCAGCACCGACCCCGGGACTAGCGGCTCCTACGAGCAGTACTTC. Its protein is CASTDPGTSGSYEQYF.